Described below is a single T cell receptor beta chain sequence and its context. Antigen unknown. These data originate in a study of PD-1 blockade in classical Hodgkin lymphoma. Findings and limits, study-wide: TCR diversity rose significantly by C4D1 in CD4+ but not CD8+ cells.

The CDR3 length is 11 residues. Trimming took off 8 bases at V and 6 bases at J, with 13 bases between the two ends. Germline CDR1 reads DFQATT; CDR2 reads SNEGSKA (reference sequence). Every single patient, without exception, relapsed after autologous stem cell transplantation, and brentuximab vedotin exposure varied. Sequenced by immunoSEQ multiplex PCR; TCRdb stores in-frame clones only, minus some. The sample lists 11,000 to 15,000 clones, over 70% occurring once. The specimen comprised peripheral blood mononuclear cells (PBMCs), sampled before the second cycle of nivolumab. This clonotype was sampled from a human donor with classical Hodgkin lymphoma. This rearrangement joins TRBV20-1 to TRBJ1-2; D perhaps matches TRBD1 (6 bases). The CDR3 loop is CSTGKDDGYTF. CDR3 bases: TGCAGTACAGGGAAGGATGATGGCTACACCTTC.